This entry features one TCR beta chain sequence. A much larger clone lies a single base off, so this may be a read error. The conserved final phenylalanine or tryptophan is absent from the CDR3, which likely points to a read error. The CDR3 length is 12 residues. Germline assignment: CDR1 PRHDT and CDR2 FYEKMQ (reference sequence). V was trimmed by 1 base and J by 7 bases, leaving 2 bases between them. Thyroid ultrasound, orbital computed tomography, clinical symptoms, and serum thyroxine and TRAb underpinned diagnoses. This sample was taken from a study of T cells in Graves' hyperthyroidism and ophthalmopathy. Researchers took RNA transcripts and amplified the TCR beta CDR3 regions from them. The HTBI primer set was used in a first-round RT-PCR of the TCR CDR3. Using its own MiXCR run on the multiplex PCR reads, TCRdb lists one record per CDR3 protein. The data hold a few hundred thousand distinct CDR3 sequences, with roughly 15% observed a single time.

The chain is built from TRBV13 and TRBJ1-6; D remains ambiguous. The sequenced sample consisted of blood. This sequence was found in a woman in her late teens or twenties with Graves' hyperthyroidism. In DNA, the CDR3 is TGTGCCAGCAGCTTAGACAATTCACCCCTCCACTCT. Protein: CASSLDNSPLHS.